This is a list of T cell receptor beta chains from one sample in a study of T cells after yellow fever vaccination. One entry per CDR3 protein results from TCRdb running MiXCR on the 5' RACE reads. The sample has some 250,000 distinct CDR3 sequences; approximately 3.6% are singletons. The material sequenced was PBMCs, taken 15 days after the yellow fever booster vaccination. Receptor source: a man younger than 30 who received the YFV17D yellow fever vaccine. CDR3s include the opening cysteine and the closing phenylalanine or tryptophan. Each record gives: J gene, clone size, V gene, D gene, CDR3 protein, CDR3 DNA. A D gene is named only where the DNA matches it firmly. Size tells how often a clone was seen (once, few, many) or the class of an expanded clone, and some rows leave it out.

TRBJ2-3	many	TRBV28	.	CASTDMDFAETDTQYF	TGTGCCAGCACCGATATGGACTTCGCCGAGACAGATACGCAGTATTTT
TRBJ1-4	many	TRBV29-1	.	CSAVMENEKLFF	TGCAGCGCGGTTATGGAGAATGAAAAACTGTTTTTT
TRBJ2-1	many	TRBV5-1	.	CASSLGDSGHSYNEQFF	TGCGCCAGCAGCTTGGGGGACTCGGGACATTCATACAATGAGCAGTTCTTC
TRBJ1-4	few	TRBV7-3	TRBD1	CASSLTGGLGEKLFF	TGTGCCAGCAGCTTAACAGGGGGCTTAGGGGAAAAACTGTTTTTT
TRBJ2-6	.	TRBV12-3/TRBV12-4	.	CASSLWGGGLSGANVLTF	TGTGCCAGCAGTTTATGGGGGGGCGGTCTCTCTGGGGCCAACGTCCTGACTTTC
TRBJ2-3	many	TRBV30	.	CAWATRGTPSTDTQYF	TGTGCCTGGGCGACTAGAGGGACCCCTAGCACAGATACGCAGTATTTT
TRBJ2-4	many	TRBV20-1	TRBD2	CSAYDSGGAFAKNIQYF	TGCAGTGCTTACGATAGCGGGGGGGCATTTGCCAAAAACATTCAGTACTTC
TRBJ1-4	many	TRBV5-4	.	CASSSWGAGNEKLFF	TGTGCCAGCAGCTCTTGGGGCGCCGGGAATGAAAAACTGTTTTTT
TRBJ2-2	many	TRBV6-5	TRBD1	CASSLGQGVTGELFF	TGTGCCAGCAGTTTGGGACAGGGGGTCACCGGGGAGCTGTTTTTT
TRBJ2-4	many	TRBV4-1	.	CASSLQTGRENIQYF	TGCGCCAGCAGCCTCCAGACAGGGAGGGAGAACATTCAGTACTTC
TRBJ1-1	many	TRBV19	.	CASTGEGLGTEAFF	TGTGCCAGTACCGGAGAAGGTTTGGGGACTGAAGCTTTCTTT
TRBJ2-3	many	TRBV20-1	.	CSAPGGRVRDTQYF	TGCAGTGCCCCCGGGGGCAGGGTTCGGGATACGCAGTATTTT
TRBJ2-7	many	TRBV4-2	TRBD2	CASSPTSGPYEQYF	TGTGCCAGCAGCCCGACTAGCGGTCCCTACGAGCAGTACTTC
TRBJ2-4	many	TRBV2	TRBD1	CASSLTGVGLAKNIQYF	TGTGCCAGCAGTCTTACAGGGGTGGGCCTAGCCAAAAACATTCAGTACTTC
TRBJ2-1	many	TRBV15	.	CATGASSAFYNEQFF	TGTGCCACCGGGGCGTCTAGTGCCTTCTACAATGAGCAGTTCTTC
TRBJ2-5	many	TRBV6-1	.	CASSDPGQGRQETQYF	TGTGCCAGCAGTGATCCGGGGCAGGGGAGGCAAGAGACCCAGTACTTC
TRBJ2-5	many	TRBV6-5	.	CASSYGAGGQETQYF	TGTGCCAGCAGTTACGGTGCAGGGGGGCAAGAGACCCAGTACTTC
TRBJ2-2	many	TRBV29-1	TRBD1	CSVGQGRNTGELFF	TGCAGCGTTGGACAGGGTAGAAACACCGGGGAGCTGTTTTTT
TRBJ2-3	many	TRBV10-3	.	CAINGGPFDTDTQYF	TGTGCCATCAACGGGGGGCCCTTCGACACAGATACGCAGTATTTT
TRBJ2-2	many	TRBV29-1	TRBD2	CSVEDLSLAGTSNTGELFF	TGCAGCGTTGAAGATCTTAGTCTAGCGGGGACGTCGAACACCGGGGAGCTGTTTTTT
TRBJ2-1	many	TRBV6-2/TRBV6-3	.	CASTPLSGYNEQFF	TGTGCCAGCACCCCACTTAGCGGTTACAATGAGCAGTTCTTC
TRBJ1-1	many	TRBV30	.	CAWTLGGLEAFF	TGTGCCTGGACCCTAGGGGGGCTGGAAGCTTTCTTT
TRBJ1-6	many	TRBV18	TRBD1	CASSPGTGGNSPLHF	TGTGCCAGCTCACCGGGGACAGGGGGTAATTCACCCCTCCACTTT
TRBJ2-7	many	TRBV7-9	.	CASSSQGGVEQYF	TGTGCCAGCAGCTCCCAAGGGGGGGTCGAGCAGTACTTC
TRBJ2-3	many	TRBV5-4	TRBD2	CASSFWNGGAGDTQYF	TGTGCCAGCAGCTTCTGGAACGGGGGGGCTGGAGATACGCAGTATTTT
TRBJ2-1	many	TRBV6-5	.	CASSTIRGEREQFF	TGTGCCAGCAGTACTATCCGTGGGGAGCGAGAGCAGTTCTTC
TRBJ2-3	many	TRBV5-1	TRBD1	CASSVDRVPDTQYF	TGCGCCAGCAGCGTGGACAGGGTGCCAGATACGCAGTATTTT
TRBJ1-1	many	TRBV4-3	.	CASSQQAMNTEAFF	TGCGCCAGCAGCCAACAGGCCATGAACACTGAAGCTTTCTTT
TRBJ2-7	many	TRBV2	.	CASIRGTVFSYEQYF	TGTGCCAGCATACGTGGGACGGTATTTTCCTACGAGCAGTACTTC
TRBJ2-5	many	TRBV7-2	TRBD2	CASSPSTSGGVQTQYF	TGTGCCAGCAGCCCATCGACTAGCGGGGGAGTTCAGACCCAGTACTTC
TRBJ1-1	many	TRBV10-3	.	CAISAQKSGAANEAFF	TGTGCCATCAGTGCCCAAAAATCCGGGGCCGCGAACGAAGCTTTCTTT
TRBJ2-1	many	TRBV13	.	CASRKAGGTNEQFF	TGTGCCAGCAGGAAGGCAGGGGGGACCAATGAGCAGTTCTTC
TRBJ2-5	many	TRBV5-1	.	CASSLGEVRTDEETQYF	TGCGCCAGCAGCTTGGGGGAGGTTAGGACCGACGAAGAGACCCAGTACTTC
TRBJ2-7	.	TRBV4-3	TRBD2	CASSRGLAGGYQYEQYF	TGCGCCAGCAGCCGGGGACTAGCGGGGGGGTATCAGTACGAGCAGTACTTC
TRBJ1-1	many	TRBV7-9	.	CASRTQGMNTEAFF	TGTGCCAGCAGGACACAGGGAATGAACACTGAAGCTTTCTTT
TRBJ1-4	.	TRBV5-4	.	CASSRQSPATNEKLFF	TGTGCCAGCAGCCGACAGTCCCCTGCAACTAATGAAAAACTGTTTTTT
TRBJ1-3	many	TRBV7-2	.	CASSPLGRGSGNTIYF	TGTGCCAGCAGCCCTCTCGGACGCGGGTCTGGAAACACCATATATTTT
TRBJ2-1	many	TRBV5-1	.	CASSFGWSNEQFF	TGCGCCAGCAGCTTCGGGTGGTCGAATGAGCAGTTCTTC
TRBJ2-3	many	TRBV10-3	.	CAISGGLEDTQYF	TGTGCCATCAGTGGGGGGCTCGAGGATACGCAGTATTTT
TRBJ1-6	many	TRBV5-1	.	CASSPQGLGQSPLHF	TGCGCCAGCAGCCCACAGGGCCTGGGACAATCACCCCTCCACTTT
TRBJ2-2	many	TRBV4-1	.	CASSPTQGNTGELFF	TGCGCCAGCAGCCCCACTCAAGGGAACACCGGGGAGCTGTTTTTT
TRBJ2-4	medium-sized	TRBV9	TRBD2	CASSPTSGGSLVAKNIQYF	TGTGCCAGCAGCCCGACTAGCGGGGGGTCCCTCGTAGCCAAAAACATTCAGTACTTC
TRBJ2-1	many	TRBV10-3	.	CAISDPAGGNEQFF	TGTGCCATCAGTGACCCCGCAGGCGGGAATGAGCAGTTCTTC
TRBJ1-2	many	TRBV10-3	.	CAISEAGPPGGYTF	TGTGCCATCAGTGAGGCCGGGCCCCCAGGAGGCTACACCTTC
TRBJ2-5	many	TRBV6-2/TRBV6-3	TRBD1	CASRRTGALETQYF	TGTGCCAGCAGAAGGACAGGGGCCCTAGAGACCCAGTACTTC
TRBJ1-4	many	TRBV13	.	CASSLKGAGNEKLFF	TGTGCCAGCAGCTTAAAAGGAGCGGGGAATGAAAAACTGTTTTTT
TRBJ2-3	many	TRBV27	.	CASSLRGGYGDTQYF	TGTGCCAGCAGTTTAAGGGGTGGTTATGGGGATACGCAGTATTTT
TRBJ2-3	.	TRBV4-3	.	CASSQGSLGDTQYF	TGCGCCAGCAGCCAAGGGAGTCTAGGGGATACGCAGTATTTT
TRBJ2-3	.	TRBV5-6	.	CASSSPQRGTDTQYF	TGTGCCAGCAGCTCTCCCCAGCGGGGCACAGATACGCAGTATTTT
TRBJ2-7	many	TRBV15	.	CATSRDKGSYEQYF	TGTGCCACCAGCAGAGATAAGGGATCCTACGAGCAGTACTTC
TRBJ1-1	many	TRBV4-1	.	CASSYRAVANTEAFF	TGCGCCAGCAGCTACAGGGCTGTGGCGAACACTGAAGCTTTCTTT
TRBJ1-3	many	TRBV29-1	.	CSVTGSSGNTIYF	TGCAGCGTCACAGGATCCTCTGGAAACACCATATATTTT
TRBJ2-1	many	TRBV27	.	CASSFPRVPYNEQFF	TGTGCCAGCAGTTTCCCCAGGGTTCCCTACAATGAGCAGTTCTTC
TRBJ2-5	many	TRBV20-1	TRBD2	CSGSGGVLRYNPETQYF	TGCAGCGGTAGCGGGGGGGTCTTGAGGTATAACCCGGAGACCCAGTACTTC
TRBJ1-1	many	TRBV5-1	TRBD1	CASSDRQGNIGTEAFF	TGCGCCAGCAGCGACCGACAGGGGAATATAGGCACTGAAGCTTTCTTT
TRBJ1-2	many	TRBV6-5	.	CASSGDSGGYTF	TGTGCCAGCAGTGGGGACTCTGGTGGCTACACCTTC
TRBJ2-1	many	TRBV7-6	.	CASSQEGGPGGEQFF	TGTGCCAGCAGCCAAGAAGGGGGGCCCGGCGGTGAGCAGTTCTTC
TRBJ2-5	.	TRBV7-2	.	CASSSAVRGGETQYF	TGTGCCAGCAGCTCGGCTGTAAGGGGAGGAGAGACCCAGTACTTC
TRBJ2-3	many	TRBV12-3/TRBV12-4	TRBD1	CASSLWGAGGADTQYF	TGTGCCAGCAGTTTATGGGGTGCAGGGGGCGCAGATACGCAGTATTTT
TRBJ1-2	many	TRBV29-1	.	CSCAEVHYGYTF	TGCAGCTGCGCAGAGGTTCACTATGGCTACACCTTC